This T cell receptor (beta chain) comes out of a study of somatic mutations in cytotoxic T cells in rheumatoid arthritis. For the study at large: The researchers flow-sorted some T-cell populations stained with V beta antibodies and got nearly 100% purity, and these included V beta1+ cells sequenced for TCRB. Findings and limits, study-wide: Compared with age-matched healthy controls, rheumatoid arthritis patients did not differ significantly in CD8+ T-cell clonality. More than 20% of CD8+ cells belonged to the largest clone in about an eighth of the 65 patients.

Sequencing was performed with immunoSEQ multiplex PCR; in TCRdb, only in-frame clones are kept and a portion is missing. In the table there are 20,000 to 25,000 clones, approximately 81% of which are singletons. CD4+ cells and CD8+ cells were each obtained through positive magnetic bead selection, and their purity was assessed by flow cytometry. With regard to this clone: What it recognizes is unknown.

Material for sequencing was CD8+ T cells sorted from blood. The receptor's source is an adult with rheumatoid arthritis.

As DNA, the CDR3 is TGCGCCAGCAGCTACCCGGGGGTGGGTACTGAAGCTTTCTTT. Its translation: CASSYPGVGTEAFF. V and J are TRBV4-1 and TRBJ1-1; D may be TRBD1 (5 bases). Germline-derived CDR1 and CDR2 are MGHRA and YSYEKL. The CDR3 has 14 amino acids. V was shortened by 5 bases and J by 5 bases, with 15 bases between the two germline ends.